This record concerns one T cell receptor (beta chain) sequence. Nobody among the patients had been given any treatment before thyroid surgery. The data are from a study of metastatic and nonmetastatic thyroid tumors. TCRdb reprocessed the PCR reads via MiXCR. The sample yields tens of thousands of clones, roughly a quarter seen once. The length of the CDR3 is 15 residues. Trimming pared 7 bases from V and 7 bases from J, leaving 22 bases between. CDR1 SGHVS and CDR2 FNYEAQ come from the germline V gene. Sequences were obtained from blood. The sequence was obtained from a female donor with papillary thyroid cancer or a benign thyroid nodule (not recorded which). Some clones in this sample may be carry-over from other donors' samples. The rearrangement joins TRBV7-6 to TRBJ1-2; D remains unclear. CDR3 in DNA: TGTGCCAGCATCGTACAACCCTCGCCATGGGGTGGCTACACCTTC. Amino acid sequence: CASIVQPSPWGGYTF.